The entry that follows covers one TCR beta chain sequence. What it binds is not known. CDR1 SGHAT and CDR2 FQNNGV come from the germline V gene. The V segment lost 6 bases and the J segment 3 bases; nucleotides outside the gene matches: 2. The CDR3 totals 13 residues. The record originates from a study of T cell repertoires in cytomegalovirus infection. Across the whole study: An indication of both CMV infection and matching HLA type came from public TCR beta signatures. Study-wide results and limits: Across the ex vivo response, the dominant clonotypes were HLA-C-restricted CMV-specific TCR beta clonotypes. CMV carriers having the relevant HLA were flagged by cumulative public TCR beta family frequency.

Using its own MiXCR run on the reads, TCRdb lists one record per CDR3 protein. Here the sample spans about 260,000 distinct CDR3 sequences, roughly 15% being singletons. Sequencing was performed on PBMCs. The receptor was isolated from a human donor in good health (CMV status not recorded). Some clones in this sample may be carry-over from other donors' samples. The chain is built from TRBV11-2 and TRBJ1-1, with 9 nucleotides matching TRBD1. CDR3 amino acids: CASRGQGYTEAFF. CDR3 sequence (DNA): TGTGCCAGCAGGGGACAGGGATACACTGAAGCTTTCTTT.